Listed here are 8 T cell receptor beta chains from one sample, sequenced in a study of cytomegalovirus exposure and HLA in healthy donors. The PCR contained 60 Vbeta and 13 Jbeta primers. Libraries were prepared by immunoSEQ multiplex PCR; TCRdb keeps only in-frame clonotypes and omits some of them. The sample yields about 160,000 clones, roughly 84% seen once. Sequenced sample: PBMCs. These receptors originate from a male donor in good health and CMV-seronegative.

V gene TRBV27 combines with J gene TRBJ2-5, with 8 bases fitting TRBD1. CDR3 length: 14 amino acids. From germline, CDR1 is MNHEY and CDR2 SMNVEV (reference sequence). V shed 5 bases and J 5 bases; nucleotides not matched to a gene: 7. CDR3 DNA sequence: TGTGCCAGCAGTGACAGGGGACGACCGGAGACCCAGTACTTC. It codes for CASSDRGRPETQYF.

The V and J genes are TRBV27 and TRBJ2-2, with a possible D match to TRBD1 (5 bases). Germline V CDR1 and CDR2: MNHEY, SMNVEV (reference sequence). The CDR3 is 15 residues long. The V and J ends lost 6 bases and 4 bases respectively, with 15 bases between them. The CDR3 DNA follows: TGTGCCAGCAGGGGGTTTGGGGCTTCCACCGGGGAGCTGTTTTTT. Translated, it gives CASRGFGASTGELFF.

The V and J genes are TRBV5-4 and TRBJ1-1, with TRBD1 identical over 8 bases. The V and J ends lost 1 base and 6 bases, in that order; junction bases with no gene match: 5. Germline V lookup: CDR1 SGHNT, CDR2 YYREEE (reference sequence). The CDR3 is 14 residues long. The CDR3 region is CASSLTGGFPEAFF. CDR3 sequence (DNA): TGTGCCAGCAGCTTGACAGGGGGGTTCCCTGAAGCTTTCTTT.

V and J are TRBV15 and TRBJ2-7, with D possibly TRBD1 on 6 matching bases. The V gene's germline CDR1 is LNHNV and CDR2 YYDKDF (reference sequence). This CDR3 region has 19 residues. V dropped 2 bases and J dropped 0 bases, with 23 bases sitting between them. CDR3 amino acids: CATSRPGQFIPPSSYEQYF. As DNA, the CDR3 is TGTGCCACCAGCAGACCCGGACAGTTTATCCCCCCTAGCTCCTACGAGCAGTACTTC.

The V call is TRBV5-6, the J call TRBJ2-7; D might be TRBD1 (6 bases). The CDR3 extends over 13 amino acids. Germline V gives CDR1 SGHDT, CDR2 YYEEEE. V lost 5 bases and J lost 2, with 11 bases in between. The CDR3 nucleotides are TGTGCCAGCAGTCAGGGGAGTGCCTACGAGCAGTACTTC. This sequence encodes CASSQGSAYEQYF.

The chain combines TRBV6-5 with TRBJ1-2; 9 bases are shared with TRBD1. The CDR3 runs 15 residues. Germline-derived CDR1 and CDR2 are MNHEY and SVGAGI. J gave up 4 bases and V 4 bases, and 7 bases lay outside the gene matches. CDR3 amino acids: CASSFRGDRVYGYTF. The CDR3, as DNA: TGTGCCAGCAGTTTTCGGGGGGACAGGGTCTATGGCTACACCTTC.

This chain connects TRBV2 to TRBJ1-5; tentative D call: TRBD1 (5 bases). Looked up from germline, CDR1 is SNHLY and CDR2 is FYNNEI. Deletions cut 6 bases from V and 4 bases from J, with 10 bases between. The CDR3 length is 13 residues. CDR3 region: CASSLTGNQPQHF. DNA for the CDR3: TGTGCCAGCAGCCTTACAGGAAATCAGCCCCAGCATTTT.

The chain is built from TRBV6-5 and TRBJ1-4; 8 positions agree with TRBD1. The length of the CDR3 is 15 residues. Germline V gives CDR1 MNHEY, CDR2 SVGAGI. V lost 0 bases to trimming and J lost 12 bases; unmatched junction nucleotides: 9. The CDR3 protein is CASSYSGQASVELFF. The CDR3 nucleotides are TGTGCCAGCAGTTACTCGGGACAGGCCTCCGTGGAACTGTTTTTT.